These 13 T cell receptor beta chains originate from one sample sequenced in a study of vaccination effects on CD4 cells after COVID-19. For these TCRs, the target antigens are not known. After more than 9 days in culture, the CD4+ T cells were isolated. It was two doses of either the BNT162b2 or mRNA-1273 vaccine that participants received. The protocol was immunoSEQ multiplex PCR, while the TCRdb copy is restricted to in-frame clones and leaves out a portion. The sample holds more than 60,000 clones, around 74% seen once. The material was CD4+ T cells from PBMCs cultured without peptide, obtained after COVID-19 vaccination. These TCRs come from a human donor who received a COVID-19 vaccine.

The chain recombines TRBV12-5 with TRBJ2-2; D remains ambiguous. Germline CDR1 LGHNT, CDR2 FRNRAP. Trimming left V 2 bases short and J 5 bases short, with 6 bases between. CDR3 length: 13 residues. CDR3 region: CASGLSRTGELFF. DNA of the CDR3: TGTGCTAGTGGTTTGTCGCGAACCGGGGAGCTGTTTTTT.

This clone was picked up one time. This chain uses TRBV6-5 with TRBJ1-3; D uncertain. The germline V gene encodes CDR1 MNHEY and CDR2 SVGAGI. V gave up 2 bases and J gave up 0 bases, with 11 bases separating them. The CDR3 extends over 16 amino acids. CDR3 bases: TGTGCCAGCAGTTACAGCAGGTCCTCCTCTGGAAACACCATATATTTT. This encodes CASSYSRSSSGNTIYF.

This chain joins TRBV6-1 and TRBJ1-2; 10 bases align to TRBD1. Germline lookup yields CDR1 MNHNS and CDR2 SASEGT. The CDR3 has 15 amino acids. J gave up 4 bases and V 2 bases, and 4 bases lay outside the gene matches. The CDR3 loop is CASSEYWTGGYGYTF. In DNA form, the CDR3 reads TGTGCCAGCAGTGAATATTGGACAGGGGGCTATGGCTACACCTTC.

This chain joins TRBV9 and TRBJ1-1, with D perhaps matching TRBD1 (6 bases). The CDR3 loop spans 15 amino acids. Germline-derived CDR1 and CDR2 are SGDLS and YYNGEE. Trimming pared 4 bases from V and 3 bases from J, leaving 16 bases between. The CDR3 protein is CASSIAGASDTEAFF. The DNA for the CDR3 is TGTGCCAGCAGCATTGCGGGGGCGTCGGACACTGAAGCTTTCTTT.

The chain combines TRBV29-1 with TRBJ1-2; maybe TRBD1 (5 bases). CDR3 length: 15 residues. V shed 4 bases and J shed 4 bases, with 19 bases lying between them. Germline lookup yields CDR1 SQVTM and CDR2 ANQGSEA. CDR3 in amino acids: CSVGEPGRRSYGYTF. The DNA of the CDR3 is TGCAGCGTTGGGGAACCGGGACGCCGCTCCTATGGCTACACCTTC.

The J gene is TRBJ1-3, the V gene TRBV7-2, with 8 positions matching TRBD1. The CDR3 has 15 residues. Trimming removed 3 bases from V and 5 bases from J; junction bases left unmatched: 6. The germline V gene encodes CDR1 SGHTA and CDR2 FQGNSA. CDR3 sequence: CASSLGQAIRNTIYF. CDR3 DNA: TGTGCCAGCAGCTTGGGACAGGCCATAAGAAACACCATATATTTT.

This rearrangement joins TRBV5-5 to TRBJ1-2; a possible D gene is TRBD1 (6 bases). Germline V gives CDR1 SGHKS, CDR2 YYEKEE (reference sequence). Trimming cost V 4 bases and J 0 bases, with 13 bases left between them. The CDR3 is 15 amino acids. CDR3 sequence (DNA): TGTGCCAGCAGCAGGGGACAACCAGCTAACTATGGCTACACCTTC. This sequence encodes CASSRGQPANYGYTF.

This clone is deemed medium-sized (0.01 to 0.1%). Distinct nucleotide sequences in the sample also encode this CDR3. The chain combines TRBV4-2 with TRBJ2-5; D gene ambiguous. This CDR3 is built from 15 residues. Germline lookup yields CDR1 LGHNA and CDR2 YNFKEQ. The V gene lost 0 bases and the J gene lost 1 base, with 9 bases spanning the gap. The CDR3 DNA sequence: TGTGCCAGCAGCCAAGATGGTAGGGTCCAAGAGACCCAGTACTTC. Its translation: CASSQDGRVQETQYF.

The chain is built from TRBV14 and TRBJ1-1; D is unresolved. This CDR3 spans 14 amino acids. Trimming took 2 bases from V and 6 from J, leaving 13 bases between them. CDR1 is SGHDN and CDR2 is FVKESK in the germline V gene. DNA for the CDR3: TGTGCCAGCAGCCAATCCCCCCCCCAGGCTGAAGCTTTCTTT. It is translated as CASSQSPPQAEAFF.

The chain combines TRBV7-2 with TRBJ2-2; 10 bases are a match to TRBD2. The germline CDR1 and CDR2 sequences are SGHTA and FQGNSA. CDR3 length: 16 amino acids. V dropped 2 bases and J dropped 7; count of bases not matched to a gene: 7. This CDR3 is CASSLPAGGRRGELFF. The DNA of the CDR3 is TGTGCCAGCAGCTTACCAGCGGGGGGGCGGCGCGGGGAGCTGTTTTTT.

The chain recombines TRBV5-1 with TRBJ1-2; unclear D gene. The germline V gene has CDR1 SGHRS and CDR2 YFSETQ. Between the trimmed V and J ends, which lost 0 bases and 0 bases, there was a span of 9 bases. The CDR3 is 15 amino acids. CDR3 residues: CASSLVGSANYGYTF. CDR3 bases: TGCGCCAGCAGCTTGGTAGGATCGGCTAACTATGGCTACACCTTC.

This clone was recorded once. The rearrangement joins TRBV6-7 to TRBJ1-6; D perhaps matches TRBD1 (6 bases). TRBV6-7 is designated an ORF whose function remains uncertain. V lost 6 bases and J 6 bases, leaving 18 bases between the germline ends. This CDR3 spans 16 amino acids. The CDR3 loop is CASSPTMDSFNSPLHF. CDR3 nucleotide sequence: TGTGCCAGCAGCCCAACCATGGACAGCTTTAATTCACCCCTCCACTTT.

This rearrangement joins TRBV5-5 to TRBJ2-2; maybe TRBD1 (6 bases). This CDR3 has 14 amino acids. Germline CDR1 reads SGHKS; CDR2 reads YYEKEE (reference sequence). V lost 4 bases to trimming and J lost 5 bases, with 12 bases between them. This CDR3 is CASSRDKGTGELFF. In nucleotides, the CDR3 is TGTGCCAGCAGCCGGGACAAGGGGACCGGGGAGCTGTTTTTT.